The source of this T cell receptor (beta chain) is a study of T cell responses to AZD1222 COVID-19 vaccine. Clones were sequenced by immunoSEQ multiplex PCR, and TCRdb holds only the in-frame ones, with some missing. The sample lists 43,000 or so clones; about nine tenths were seen once. The study's findings and limits: Two AZD1222 doses significantly raised spike-specific TCR breadth and depth over controls.

About this clone: Antigen: not known.

Deletions cut 4 bases from V and 4 bases from J, with 10 bases between. Germline lookup yields CDR1 MRHNA and CDR2 SNTAGT. There are 13 residues in the CDR3. The sequencing here drew on peripheral blood, taken 28 days after the second AZD1222 dose. This receptor was identified in an adult who received the AZD1222 COVID-19 vaccine. V is TRBV6-4 and J is TRBJ1-1; D may be TRBD1 (5 bases). The DNA for the CDR3 is TGTGCCAGCAGTGTGGGGGAGGGCACTGAAGCTTTCTTT. It specifies CASSVGEGTEAFF.